This T cell receptor beta chain comes out of a study of T cell responses to AZD1222 COVID-19 vaccine. General study points: Vaccination with two AZD1222 doses was followed by a rise in Spike-specific TCR breadth and depth.

Points on this clone: Its cognate antigen is unknown.

The V end lost 0 bases, the J end lost 4 bases, and 18 bases lay between the germline ends. Germline V lookup: CDR1 MGHRA, CDR2 YSYEKL. The CDR3 consists of 17 residues. Only in-frame clones appear in the TCRdb table, and some are missing; sequencing was by immunoSEQ multiplex PCR. The table records roughly 93,000 clones, roughly nine tenths of them present only once. This rearrangement joins TRBV4-1 to TRBJ2-5; D may be TRBD1 (7 bases). The sequenced sample was peripheral blood, obtained on day 0 of MenACWY control vaccination. The clonotype was recovered from an adult in good health. The CDR3 reads CASSQDSFQGGSETQYF. The CDR3 DNA follows: TGCGCCAGCAGCCAAGATTCGTTCCAGGGGGGATCAGAGACCCAGTACTTC.